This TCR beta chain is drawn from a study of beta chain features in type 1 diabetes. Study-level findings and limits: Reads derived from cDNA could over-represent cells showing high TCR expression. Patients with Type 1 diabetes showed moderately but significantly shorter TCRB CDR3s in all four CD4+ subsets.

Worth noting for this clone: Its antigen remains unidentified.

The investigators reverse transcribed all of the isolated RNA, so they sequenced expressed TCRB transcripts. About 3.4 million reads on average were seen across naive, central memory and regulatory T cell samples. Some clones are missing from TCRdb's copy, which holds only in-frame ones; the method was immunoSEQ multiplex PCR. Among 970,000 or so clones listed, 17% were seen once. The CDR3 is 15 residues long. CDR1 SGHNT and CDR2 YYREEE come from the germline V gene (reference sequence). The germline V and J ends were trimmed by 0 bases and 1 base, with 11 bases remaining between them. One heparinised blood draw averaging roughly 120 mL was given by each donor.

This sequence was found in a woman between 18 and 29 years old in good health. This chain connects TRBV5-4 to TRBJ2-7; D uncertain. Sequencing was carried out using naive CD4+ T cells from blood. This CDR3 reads CASSLGAKGSYEQYF. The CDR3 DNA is TGTGCCAGCAGCTTGGGCGCTAAGGGATCCTACGAGCAGTACTTC.